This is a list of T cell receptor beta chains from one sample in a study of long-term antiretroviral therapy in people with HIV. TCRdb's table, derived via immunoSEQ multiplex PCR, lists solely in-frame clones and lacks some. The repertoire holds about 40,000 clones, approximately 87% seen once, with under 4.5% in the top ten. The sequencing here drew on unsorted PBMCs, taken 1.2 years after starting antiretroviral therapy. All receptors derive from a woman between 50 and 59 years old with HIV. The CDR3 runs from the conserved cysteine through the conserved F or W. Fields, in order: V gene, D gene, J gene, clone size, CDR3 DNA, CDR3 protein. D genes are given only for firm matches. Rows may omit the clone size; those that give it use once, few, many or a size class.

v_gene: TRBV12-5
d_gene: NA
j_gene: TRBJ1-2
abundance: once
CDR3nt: TGTGCTAGTGGTCTCGGGATCTTCATGGGATACACCTTC
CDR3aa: CASGLGIFMGYTF

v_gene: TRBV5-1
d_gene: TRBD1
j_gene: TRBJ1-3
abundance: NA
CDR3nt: TGCGCCAGCAGCTCCGGGACAGCTGGAAACACCATATATTTT
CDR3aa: CASSSGTAGNTIYF

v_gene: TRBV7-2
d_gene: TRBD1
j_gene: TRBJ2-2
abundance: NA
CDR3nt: TGTGCCAGCAGCTCCGGGACAGGGGTAAACACCGGGGAGCTGTTTTTT
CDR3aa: CASSSGTGVNTGELFF

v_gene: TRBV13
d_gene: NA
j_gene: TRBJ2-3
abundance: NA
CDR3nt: TGTGCCAGCAGCTTAGCCCAGCTGAGGGGCCTCACAGATACGCAGTATTTT
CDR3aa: CASSLAQLRGLTDTQYF

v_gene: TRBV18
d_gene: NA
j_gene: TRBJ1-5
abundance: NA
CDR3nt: TGTGCCAGCTCAGCACAGGGAGATCAGCCCCAGCATTTT
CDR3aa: CASSAQGDQPQHF

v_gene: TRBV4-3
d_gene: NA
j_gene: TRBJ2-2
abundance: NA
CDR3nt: TGCGCCAGCAGCCAAGATCTGGCACGAACCGGGGAGCTGTTTTTT
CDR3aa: CASSQDLARTGELFF

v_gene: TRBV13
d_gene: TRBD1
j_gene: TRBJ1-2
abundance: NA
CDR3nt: TGTGCCAGCAGCCCAGGACAGGGGAGAAACTATGGCTACACCTTC
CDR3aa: CASSPGQGRNYGYTF

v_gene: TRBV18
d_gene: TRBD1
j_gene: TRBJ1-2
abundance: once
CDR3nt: TGTGCCAGCTCACCACCGACAGGGTCCTATGGCTACACCTTC
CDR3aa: CASSPPTGSYGYTF

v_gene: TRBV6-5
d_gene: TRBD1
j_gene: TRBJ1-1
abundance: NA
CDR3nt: TGTGCCAGCAGTTACTCGCCAGGGGGCGTCACTGAAGCTTTCTTT
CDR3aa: CASSYSPGGVTEAFF

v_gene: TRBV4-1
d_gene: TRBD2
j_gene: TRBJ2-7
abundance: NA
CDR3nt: TGCGCCGATATAAAGCGGGGGGGCGTCACCTACGAGCAGTACTTC
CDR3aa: CADIKRGGVTYEQYF

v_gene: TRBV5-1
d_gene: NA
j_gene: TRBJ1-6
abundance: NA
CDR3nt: TGCGCCAGCAGCTTGGGTGGCTCCTATAATTCACCCCTCCACTTT
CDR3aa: CASSLGGSYNSPLHF

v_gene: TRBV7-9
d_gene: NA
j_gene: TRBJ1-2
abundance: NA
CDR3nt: TGTGCCAGCAGCTTAGTACGGGGCTATGGCTACACCTTC
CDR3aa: CASSLVRGYGYTF

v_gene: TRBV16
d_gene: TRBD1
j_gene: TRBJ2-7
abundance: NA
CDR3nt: TGTGCCAGCAGCCAACGACAGGGGAGACAGTACTTC
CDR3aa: CASSQRQGRQYF

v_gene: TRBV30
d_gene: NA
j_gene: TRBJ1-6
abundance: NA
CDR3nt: TGTGCCTCGGGGAGGGGGAATAATTCACCCCTCCACTTT
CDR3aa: CASGRGNNSPLHF

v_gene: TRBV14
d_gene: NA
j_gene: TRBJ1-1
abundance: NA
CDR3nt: TGTGCCAGCAGCCATAACCTCTACACTGAAGCTTTCTTT
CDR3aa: CASSHNLYTEAFF

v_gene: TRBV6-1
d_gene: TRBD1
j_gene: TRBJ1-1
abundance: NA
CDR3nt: TGTGCCAGCAGTGGCCCTTCAGGGGGCTTGAACACTGAAGCTTTCTTT
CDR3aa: CASSGPSGGLNTEAFF

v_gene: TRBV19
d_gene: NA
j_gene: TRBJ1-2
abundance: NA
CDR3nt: TGTGCCAATCCCTGGGCAGGGAACGGCTACACCTTC
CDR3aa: CANPWAGNGYTF

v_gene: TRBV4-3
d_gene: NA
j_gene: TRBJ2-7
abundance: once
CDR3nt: TGCGCCAGCAGCCATTCCGGGATGGGTTCCTACGAGCAGTACTTC
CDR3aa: CASSHSGMGSYEQYF

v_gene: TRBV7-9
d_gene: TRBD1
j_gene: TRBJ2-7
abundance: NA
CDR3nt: TGTGCCAGCAGCCCCCAGGGGGTAGGTGAGCAGTACTTC
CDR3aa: CASSPQGVGEQYF

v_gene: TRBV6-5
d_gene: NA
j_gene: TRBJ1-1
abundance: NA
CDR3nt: TGTGCCAGCACCCTAGGGGTCGGGCAAACTGAAGCTTTCTTT
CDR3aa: CASTLGVGQTEAFF

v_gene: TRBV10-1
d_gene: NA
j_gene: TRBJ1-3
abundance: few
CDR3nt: TGCGCCAGCACGGCCCAGAGGGGAAACACCATATATTTT
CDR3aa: CASTAQRGNTIYF

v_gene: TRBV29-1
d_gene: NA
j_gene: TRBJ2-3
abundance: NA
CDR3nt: TGCAGCGTTGGCGGAGATACGCAGTATTTT
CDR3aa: CSVGGDTQYF

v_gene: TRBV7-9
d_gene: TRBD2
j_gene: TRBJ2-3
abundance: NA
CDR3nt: TGTGCCAGCAGCTTCGCAGCGGGGGGAGTAGATACGCAGTATTTT
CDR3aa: CASSFAAGGVDTQYF

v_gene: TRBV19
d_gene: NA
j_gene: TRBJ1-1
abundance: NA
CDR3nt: TGTGCCAGTAGTCTGGGGGGGGCTCTGGGCACTGAAGCTTTCTTT
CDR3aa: CASSLGGALGTEAFF

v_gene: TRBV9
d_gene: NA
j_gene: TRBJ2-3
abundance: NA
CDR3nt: TGTGCCAGCAGCGTAGGGGGTGAGAATACGCAGTATTTT
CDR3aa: CASSVGGENTQYF

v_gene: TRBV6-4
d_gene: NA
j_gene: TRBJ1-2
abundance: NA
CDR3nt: TGTGCCAGCAGGGGTGGAGGCGGCTACACCTTC
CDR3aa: CASRGGGGYTF

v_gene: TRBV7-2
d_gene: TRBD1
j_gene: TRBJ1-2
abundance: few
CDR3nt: TGTGCCAGCGGGGTACAGACAGGGACGGAAGATGGCTACACCTTC
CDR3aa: CASGVQTGTEDGYTF

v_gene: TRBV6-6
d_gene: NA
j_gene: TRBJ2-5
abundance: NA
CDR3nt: TGTGCCAACCGCAGAACAGGGACCCCCCAAGAGACCCAGTACTTC
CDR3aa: CANRRTGTPQETQYF

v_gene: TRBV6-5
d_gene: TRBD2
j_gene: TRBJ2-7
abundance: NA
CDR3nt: TGTGCCAGCAGTTACCGCGGGGGAGTTTACTACGAGCAGTACTTC
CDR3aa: CASSYRGGVYYEQYF

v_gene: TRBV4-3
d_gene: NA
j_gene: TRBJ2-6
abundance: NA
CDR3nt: TGCGCCAGCAGCCAACGGACCGCTTTCTCTGGGGCCAACGTCCTGACTTTC
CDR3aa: CASSQRTAFSGANVLTF

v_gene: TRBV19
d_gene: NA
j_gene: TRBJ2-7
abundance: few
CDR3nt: TGTGCCAGTAGCACAGGACAGTCCTACGAGCAGTACTTC
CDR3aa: CASSTGQSYEQYF

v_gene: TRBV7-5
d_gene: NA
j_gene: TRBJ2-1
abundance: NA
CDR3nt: TGTGCCAGAAGCTTAGTCCCTCGACAGGGGGCGCGGAATGAGCAGTTCTTC
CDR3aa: CARSLVPRQGARNEQFF

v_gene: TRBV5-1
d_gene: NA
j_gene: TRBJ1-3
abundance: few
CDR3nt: TGCGCCAGCAGCTTGTGGAGCTCTGGAAACACCATATATTTT
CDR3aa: CASSLWSSGNTIYF

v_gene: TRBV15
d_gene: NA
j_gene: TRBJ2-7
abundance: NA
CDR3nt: TGTGCCACCAGCAGAGCCGTGGAGGGCGAGCAGTACTTC
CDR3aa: CATSRAVEGEQYF

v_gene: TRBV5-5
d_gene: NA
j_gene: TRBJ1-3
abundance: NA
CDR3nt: TGTGCCAGCAGCTGGACCCCGGCAGGCGACTCTGGAAACACCATATATTTT
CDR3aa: CASSWTPAGDSGNTIYF

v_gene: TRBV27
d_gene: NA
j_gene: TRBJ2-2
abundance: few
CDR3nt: TGTGCCACCACTGAGCTTCCGAACACCGGGGAGCTGTTTTTT
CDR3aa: CATTELPNTGELFF

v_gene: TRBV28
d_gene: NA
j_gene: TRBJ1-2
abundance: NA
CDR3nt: TGTGCCAGCAGTTTAATCGGAAACTATGGCTACACCTTC
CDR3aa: CASSLIGNYGYTF

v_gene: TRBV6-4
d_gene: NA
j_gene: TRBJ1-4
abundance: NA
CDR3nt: TGTGCCACCAAAGCGGACAGCGGGAATGAAAAACTGTTTTTT
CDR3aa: CATKADSGNEKLFF

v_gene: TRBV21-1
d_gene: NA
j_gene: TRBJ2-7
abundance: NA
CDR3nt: TGTGCCAGCAGCAGCAAAACGGGAGGGCGGAGGAACGAGCAGTACTTC
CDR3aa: CASSSKTGGRRNEQYF

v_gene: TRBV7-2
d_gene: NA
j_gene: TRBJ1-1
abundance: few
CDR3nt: TGTGCCAGCAGCGCCGGGCACCTGAACACTGAAGCTTTCTTT
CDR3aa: CASSAGHLNTEAFF

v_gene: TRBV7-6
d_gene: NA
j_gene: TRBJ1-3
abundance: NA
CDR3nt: TGTGCCAGCAGCTTAGCCCTACCGGGACGCTCCTTTCAGGGCTCTGGAAACACCATATATTTT
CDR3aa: CASSLALPGRSFQGSGNTIYF

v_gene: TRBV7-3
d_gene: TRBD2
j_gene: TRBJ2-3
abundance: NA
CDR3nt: TGTGCCAGCAGTTCCCGGGGGGGATTAACAGATACGCAGTATTTT
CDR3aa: CASSSRGGLTDTQYF

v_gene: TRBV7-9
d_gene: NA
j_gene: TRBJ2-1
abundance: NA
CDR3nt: TGTGCCAGCAGCTTAGAGACAGGACGAATAAATGAGCAGTTCTTC
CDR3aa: CASSLETGRINEQFF

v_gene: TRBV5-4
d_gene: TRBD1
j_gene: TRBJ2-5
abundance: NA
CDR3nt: TGTGCCAGCAGCTCAAACCCGACAGGGGGCGGGGAGACCCAGTACTTC
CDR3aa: CASSSNPTGGGETQYF

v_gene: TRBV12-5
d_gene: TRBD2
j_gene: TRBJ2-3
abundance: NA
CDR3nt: TGTGCTAGTGGTTTGGGCGGGGGGGATACGCAGTATTTT
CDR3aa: CASGLGGGDTQYF

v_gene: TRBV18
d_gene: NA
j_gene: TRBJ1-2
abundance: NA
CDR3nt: TGTGCCAGCTCACCGAACAAGGGGGGGGACTATGGCTACACCTTC
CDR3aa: CASSPNKGGDYGYTF

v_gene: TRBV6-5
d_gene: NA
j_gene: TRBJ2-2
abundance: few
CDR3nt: TGTGCCAGTGCGAACACCGGGGAGCTGTTTTTT
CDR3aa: CASANTGELFF

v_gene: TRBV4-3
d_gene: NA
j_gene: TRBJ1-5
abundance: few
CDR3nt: TGCGCCAGCAGCCAAGAGTTACTCAATGGGAATCAGCCCCAGCATTTT
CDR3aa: CASSQELLNGNQPQHF

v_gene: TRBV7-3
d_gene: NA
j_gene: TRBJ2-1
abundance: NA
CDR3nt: TGTGCCAGCAGCCCCAACGGGGTCTCGTTCGTTGAGCAGTTCTTC
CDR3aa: CASSPNGVSFVEQFF

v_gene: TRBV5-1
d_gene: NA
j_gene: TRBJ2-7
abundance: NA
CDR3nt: TGCGCCAGCAGCTTGGTAGGGTTTTCCTCCTACGAGCAGTACTTC
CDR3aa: CASSLVGFSSYEQYF

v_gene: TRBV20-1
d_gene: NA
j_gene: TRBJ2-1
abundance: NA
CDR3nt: TGCAGTGCCGCCCTCAATGAGCAGTTCTTC
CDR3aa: CSAALNEQFF